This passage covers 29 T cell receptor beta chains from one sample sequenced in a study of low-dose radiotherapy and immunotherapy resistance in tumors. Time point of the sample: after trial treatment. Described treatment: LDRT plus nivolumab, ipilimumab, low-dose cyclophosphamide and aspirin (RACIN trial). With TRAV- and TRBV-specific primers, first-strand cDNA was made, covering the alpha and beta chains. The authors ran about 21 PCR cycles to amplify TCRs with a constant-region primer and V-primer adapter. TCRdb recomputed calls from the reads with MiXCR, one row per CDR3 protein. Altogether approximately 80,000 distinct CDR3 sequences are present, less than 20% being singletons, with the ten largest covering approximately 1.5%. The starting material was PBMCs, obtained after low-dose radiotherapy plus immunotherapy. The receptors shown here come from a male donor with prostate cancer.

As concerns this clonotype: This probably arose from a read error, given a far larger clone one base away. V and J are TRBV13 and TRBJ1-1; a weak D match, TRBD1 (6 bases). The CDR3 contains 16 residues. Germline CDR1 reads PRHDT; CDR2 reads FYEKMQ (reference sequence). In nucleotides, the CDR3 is TGTGCCAGCAGCTTAGGCTCCGGACAGAGGAACACTGAAGCTATCTTT. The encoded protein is CASSLGSGQRNTEAIF.

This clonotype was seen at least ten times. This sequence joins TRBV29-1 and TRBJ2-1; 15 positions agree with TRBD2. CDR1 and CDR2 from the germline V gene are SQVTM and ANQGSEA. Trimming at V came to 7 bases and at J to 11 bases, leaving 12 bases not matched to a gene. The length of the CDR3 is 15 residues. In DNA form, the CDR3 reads TGCAGCGCTCGGGGCGGACTAGCGGGAGGGGATAAGCAGTTCTTC. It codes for CSARGGLAGGDKQFF.

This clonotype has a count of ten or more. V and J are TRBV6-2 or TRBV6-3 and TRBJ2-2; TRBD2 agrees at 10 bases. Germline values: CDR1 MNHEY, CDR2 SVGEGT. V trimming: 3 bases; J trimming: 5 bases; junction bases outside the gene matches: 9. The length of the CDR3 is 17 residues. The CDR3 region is CASSYIPGLATTGELFF. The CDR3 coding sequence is TGTGCCAGCAGTTATATCCCGGGACTAGCGACGACCGGGGAGCTGTTTTTT.

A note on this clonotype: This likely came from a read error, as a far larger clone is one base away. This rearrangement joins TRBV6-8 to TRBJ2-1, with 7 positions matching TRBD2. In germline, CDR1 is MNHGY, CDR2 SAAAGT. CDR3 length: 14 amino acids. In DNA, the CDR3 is TGTGCCAGCAGTTACGAGCGGGGTTACAATGAGCAGCTCTTC. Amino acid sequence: CASSYERGYNEQLF.

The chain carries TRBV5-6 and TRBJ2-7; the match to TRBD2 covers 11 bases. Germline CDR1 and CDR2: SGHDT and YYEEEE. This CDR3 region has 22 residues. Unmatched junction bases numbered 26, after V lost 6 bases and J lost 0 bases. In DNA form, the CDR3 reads TGTGCCAGCACCACCCTGGGCCTCGCCGGCGCCCTAGCGGGAGGCAGCTCCTACGAGCAGTACTTC. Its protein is CASTTLGLAGALAGGSSYEQYF.

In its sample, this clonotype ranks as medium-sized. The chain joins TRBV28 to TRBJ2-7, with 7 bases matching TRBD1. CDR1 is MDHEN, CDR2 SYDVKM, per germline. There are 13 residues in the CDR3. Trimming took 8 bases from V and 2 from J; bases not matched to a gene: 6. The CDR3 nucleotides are TGTGCCAGCGGCACAGGGGACGCCTACGAGCAGTACTTC. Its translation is CASGTGDAYEQYF.

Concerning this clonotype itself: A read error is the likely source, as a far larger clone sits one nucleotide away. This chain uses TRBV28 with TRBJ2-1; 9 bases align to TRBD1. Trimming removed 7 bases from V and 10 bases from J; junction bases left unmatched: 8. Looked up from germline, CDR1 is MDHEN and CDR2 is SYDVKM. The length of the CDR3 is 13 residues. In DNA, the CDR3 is TGTGCCAGCACCGGGACAGGGTATCGCGAGCAGTTCTTC. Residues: CASTGTGYREQFF.

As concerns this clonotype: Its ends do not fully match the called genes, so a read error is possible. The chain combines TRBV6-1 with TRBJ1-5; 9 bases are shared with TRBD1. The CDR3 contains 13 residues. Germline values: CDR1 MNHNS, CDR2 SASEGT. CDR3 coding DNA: TGTGCCATCAGTACAGGGGGCCCTCAGCCCCAGCATTTT. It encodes CAISTGGPQPQHF.

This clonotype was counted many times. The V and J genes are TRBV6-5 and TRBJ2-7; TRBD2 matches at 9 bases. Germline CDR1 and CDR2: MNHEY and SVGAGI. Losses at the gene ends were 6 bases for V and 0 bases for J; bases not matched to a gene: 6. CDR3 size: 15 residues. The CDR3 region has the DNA TGTGCCAGCAGCATTAGCGGGAGTCTCTCCTACGAGCAGTACTTC. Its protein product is CASSISGSLSYEQYF.

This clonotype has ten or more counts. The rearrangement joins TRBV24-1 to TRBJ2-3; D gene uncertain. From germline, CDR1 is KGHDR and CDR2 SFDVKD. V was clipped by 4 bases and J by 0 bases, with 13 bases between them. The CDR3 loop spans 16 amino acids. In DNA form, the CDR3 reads TGTGCCACCAGTGACCCGGCGCTATCTAGCACAGATACGCAGTATTTT. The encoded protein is CATSDPALSSTDTQYF.

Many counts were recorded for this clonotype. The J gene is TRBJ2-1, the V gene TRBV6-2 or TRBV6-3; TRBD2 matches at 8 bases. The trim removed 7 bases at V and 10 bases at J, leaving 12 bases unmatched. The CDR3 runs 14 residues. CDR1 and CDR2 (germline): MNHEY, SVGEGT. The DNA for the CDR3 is TGTGCCAGCACCGACAGCGGGAGAGGAAGGGAGCAGTTCTTC. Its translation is CASTDSGRGREQFF.

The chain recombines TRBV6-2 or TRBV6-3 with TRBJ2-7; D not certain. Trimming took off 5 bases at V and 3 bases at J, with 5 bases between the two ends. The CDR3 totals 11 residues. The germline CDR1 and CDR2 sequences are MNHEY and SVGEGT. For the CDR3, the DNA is TGTGCCAGCAGTATTCGCTACGAGCAGTACTTC. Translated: CASSIRYEQYF.

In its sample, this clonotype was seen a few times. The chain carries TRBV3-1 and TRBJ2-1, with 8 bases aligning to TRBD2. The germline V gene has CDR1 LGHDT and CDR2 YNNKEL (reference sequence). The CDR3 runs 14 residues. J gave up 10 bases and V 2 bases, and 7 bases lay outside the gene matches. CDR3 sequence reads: CASSQPAGVGEQFF. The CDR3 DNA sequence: TGTGCCAGCAGCCAACCAGCGGGAGTAGGAGAGCAGTTCTTC.

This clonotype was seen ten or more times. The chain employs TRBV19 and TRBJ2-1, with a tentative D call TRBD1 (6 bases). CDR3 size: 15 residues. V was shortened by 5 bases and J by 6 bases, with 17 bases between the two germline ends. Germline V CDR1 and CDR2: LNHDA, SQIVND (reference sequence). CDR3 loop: CASSPRRQVGNEQFF. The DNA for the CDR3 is TGTGCCAGTAGTCCCCGCCGACAGGTGGGCAATGAGCAGTTCTTC.

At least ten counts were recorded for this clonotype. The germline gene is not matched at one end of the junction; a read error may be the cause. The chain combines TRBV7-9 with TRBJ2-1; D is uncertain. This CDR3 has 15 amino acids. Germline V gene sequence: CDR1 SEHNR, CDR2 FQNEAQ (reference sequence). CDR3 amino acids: CASSLDPQVGNEQFF. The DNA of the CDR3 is TGTGCCAGCAGTTTAGACCCACAAGTGGGCAATGAGCAGTTCTTC.

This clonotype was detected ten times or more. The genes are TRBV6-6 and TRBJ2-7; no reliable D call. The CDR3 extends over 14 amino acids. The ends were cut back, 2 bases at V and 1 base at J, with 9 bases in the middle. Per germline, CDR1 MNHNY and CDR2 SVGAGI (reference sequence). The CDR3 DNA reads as TGTGCCAGCAGTTACCTCGGCTTATCCTACGAGCAGTACTTC. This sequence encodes CASSYLGLSYEQYF.

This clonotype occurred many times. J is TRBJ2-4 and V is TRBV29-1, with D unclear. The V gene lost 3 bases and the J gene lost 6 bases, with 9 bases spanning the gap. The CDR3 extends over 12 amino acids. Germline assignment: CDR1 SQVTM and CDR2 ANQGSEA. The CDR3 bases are TGCAGCGTTGAGGGTTTAGCAAACATTCAGTACTTC. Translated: CSVEGLANIQYF.

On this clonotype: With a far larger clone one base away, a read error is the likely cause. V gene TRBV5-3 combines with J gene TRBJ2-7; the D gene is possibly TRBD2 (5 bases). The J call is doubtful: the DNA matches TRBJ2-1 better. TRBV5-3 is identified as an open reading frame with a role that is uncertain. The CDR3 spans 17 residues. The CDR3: CASSLFGDGSGGAEQFF. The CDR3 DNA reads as TGTGCCAGCAGCTTGTTCGGAGACGGCAGCGGAGGCGCTGAGCAGTTCTTC.

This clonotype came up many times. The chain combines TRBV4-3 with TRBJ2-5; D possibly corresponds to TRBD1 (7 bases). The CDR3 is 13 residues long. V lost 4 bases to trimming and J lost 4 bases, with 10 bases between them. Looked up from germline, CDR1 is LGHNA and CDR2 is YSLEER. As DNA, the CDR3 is TGCGCCAGCAGCCCTCAGGGGGGAGAGACCCAGTACTTC. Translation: CASSPQGGETQYF.

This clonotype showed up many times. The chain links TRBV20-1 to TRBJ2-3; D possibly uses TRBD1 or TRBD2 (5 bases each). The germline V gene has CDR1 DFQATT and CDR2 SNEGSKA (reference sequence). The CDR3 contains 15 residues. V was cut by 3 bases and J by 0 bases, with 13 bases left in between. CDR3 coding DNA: TGCAGTGCTAGTCGGGGCAGCGCCAGCACAGATACGCAGTATTTT. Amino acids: CSASRGSASTDTQYF.

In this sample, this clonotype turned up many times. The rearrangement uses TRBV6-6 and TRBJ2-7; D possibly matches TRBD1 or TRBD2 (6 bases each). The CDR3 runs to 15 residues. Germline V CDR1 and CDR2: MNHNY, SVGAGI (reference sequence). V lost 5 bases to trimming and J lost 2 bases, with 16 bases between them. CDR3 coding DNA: TGTGCCAGCAGTCCTCGAGGGGGGACAACCTACGAGCAGTACTTC. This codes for CASSPRGGTTYEQYF.

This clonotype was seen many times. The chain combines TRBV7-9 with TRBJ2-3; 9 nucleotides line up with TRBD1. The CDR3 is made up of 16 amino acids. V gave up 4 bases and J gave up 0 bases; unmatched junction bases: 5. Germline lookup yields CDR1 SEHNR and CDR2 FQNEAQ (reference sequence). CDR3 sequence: CASSSRDRASTDTQYF. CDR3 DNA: TGTGCCAGCAGCTCCCGGGACAGGGCCAGCACAGATACGCAGTATTTT.

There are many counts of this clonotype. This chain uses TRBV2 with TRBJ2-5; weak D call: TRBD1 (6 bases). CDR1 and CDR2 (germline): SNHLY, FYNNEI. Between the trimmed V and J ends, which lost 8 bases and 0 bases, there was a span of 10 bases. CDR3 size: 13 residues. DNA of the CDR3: TGTGCCAGCTGGGGACAATACCAAGAGACCCAGTACTTC. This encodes CASWGQYQETQYF.

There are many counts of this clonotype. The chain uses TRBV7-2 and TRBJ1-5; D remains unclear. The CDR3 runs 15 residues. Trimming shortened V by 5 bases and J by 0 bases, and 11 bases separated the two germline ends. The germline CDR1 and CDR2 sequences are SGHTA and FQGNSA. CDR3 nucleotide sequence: TGTGCCAGCAGCCCTGAAGGTTTTAGCAATCAGCCCCAGCATTTT. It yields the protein CASSPEGFSNQPQHF.

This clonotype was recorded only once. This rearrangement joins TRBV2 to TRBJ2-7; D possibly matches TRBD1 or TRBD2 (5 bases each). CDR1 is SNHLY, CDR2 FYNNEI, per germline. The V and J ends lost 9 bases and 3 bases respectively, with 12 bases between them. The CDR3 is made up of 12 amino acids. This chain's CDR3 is CASSGADYEQYF. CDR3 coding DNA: TGTGCCAGTTCCGGGGCAGACTACGAGCAGTACTTC.

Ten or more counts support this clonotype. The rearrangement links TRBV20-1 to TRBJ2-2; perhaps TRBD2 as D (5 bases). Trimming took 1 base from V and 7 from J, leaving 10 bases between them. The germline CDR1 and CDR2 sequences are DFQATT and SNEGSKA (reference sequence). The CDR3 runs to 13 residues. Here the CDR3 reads CSARGGYGGELFF. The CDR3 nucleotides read TGCAGTGCTAGAGGAGGGTACGGCGGGGAGCTGTTTTTT.

This chain's CDR3 is CSKTSGNTDTQYF. The DNA of the CDR3 is TGCAGTAAGACTAGCGGGAACACAGATACGCAGTATTTT. The chain has TRBV20-1 and TRBJ2-3; 11 positions agree with TRBD2. V trimming: 8 bases; J trimming: 2 bases; junction bases outside the gene matches: 3. This CDR3 is 13 amino acids long. Germline V gene data show CDR1 as DFQATT and CDR2 as SNEGSKA (reference sequence).

The CDR3 sequence is CATSRDLGLGNTIYF. In nucleotides, the CDR3 is TGTGCCACCAGCAGAGATCTGGGGTTAGGAAACACCATATATTTT. The V and J genes are TRBV15 and TRBJ1-3; no clear D gene. Germline V gene lookup returns CDR1 LNHNV and CDR2 YYDKDF (reference sequence). V gave up 0 bases and J gave up 4 bases, with 10 bases separating them. The CDR3 runs to 15 residues.

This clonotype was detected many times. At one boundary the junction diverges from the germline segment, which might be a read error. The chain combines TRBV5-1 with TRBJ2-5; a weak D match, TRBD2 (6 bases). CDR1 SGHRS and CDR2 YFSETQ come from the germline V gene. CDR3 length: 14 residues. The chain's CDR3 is CASSPGLEEETQYF. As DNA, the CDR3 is TGTGCCAGCAGCCCGGGACTTGAGGAAGAGACCCAGTACTTC.